These 23 T cell receptor beta chains came from one sample sequenced in a study of T cell responses to AZD1222 COVID-19 vaccine. Sequencing was performed with immunoSEQ multiplex PCR; in TCRdb, only in-frame clones are kept and a portion is missing. Altogether 150,000 or so clones are present, 93% being singletons, with the ten largest covering about 5.1%. The specimen comprised peripheral blood, sampled on day 0 of AZD1222 vaccination. The receptors derive from an adult in good health.

On this clone: At one end, the junction sequence differs from germline, possibly due to a read error. The rearrangement joins TRBV19 to TRBJ1-5, with D perhaps matching TRBD1 (6 bases). There are 13 residues in the CDR3. The germline CDR1 and CDR2 sequences are LNHDA and SQIVND (reference sequence). The CDR3 DNA is TGCCCATTGGGGGGCCATAGCAATCAGCCCCAGCATTTT. This gives the protein CPLGGHSNQPQHF. The whole variable domain, filled in from reference TRBV19 and TRBJ1-5, reads DGGITQSPKYLFRKEGQNVTLSCEQNLNHDAMYWYRQDPGQGLRLIYYSQIVNDFQKGDIAEGYSVSREKKESFPLTVTSAQKNPTAFYLCPLGGHSNQPQHFGDGTRLSIL.

This chain joins TRBV3-1 (or the pseudogene TRBV3-2) and TRBJ2-1; no firm D call. Germline V lookup: CDR1 LGHDT, CDR2 YNNKEL (reference sequence). Trimming removed 1 base from V and 5 bases from J, with 3 bases in between. There are 12 residues in the CDR3. CDR3 DNA sequence: TGTGCCAGCAGCCAAGTGGACAATGAGCAGTTCTTC. It yields the protein CASSQVDNEQFF.

V gene TRBV7-9 combines with J gene TRBJ1-3, with D uncertain. CDR1 is SEHNR and CDR2 is FQNEAQ in the germline V gene (reference sequence). The CDR3 consists of 17 residues. V was trimmed by 5 bases and J by 0 bases, leaving 17 bases between them. CDR3 sequence reads: CASSLRATPFSGNTIYF. The CDR3 DNA is TGTGCCAGCAGCCTAAGAGCGACACCTTTCTCTGGAAACACCATATATTTT.

The chain joins TRBV5-6 to TRBJ1-5; perhaps TRBD1 as D (5 bases). The germline gives CDR1 SGHDT, CDR2 YYEEEE. The germline V and J ends were trimmed by 6 bases and 4 bases, with 14 bases remaining between them. This CDR3 has 14 residues. CDR3 sequence (DNA): TGTGCCAGCAACAATTGGGGGGGGAATCAGCCCCAGCATTTT. The encoded protein is CASNNWGGNQPQHF.

The chain combines TRBV3-1 (or the pseudogene TRBV3-2) with TRBJ1-4; D is uncertain. The CDR3 is 15 amino acids. Germline CDR1 reads LGHDT; CDR2 reads YNNKEL (reference sequence). V was pared by 0 bases and J by 11 bases, with 16 bases between. The CDR3 region is CASSQDPARGGKLFF. The DNA for the CDR3 is TGTGCCAGCAGCCAAGATCCGGCAAGAGGAGGTAAACTGTTTTTT.

This chain links TRBV6-5 with TRBJ2-5; 7 bases fit TRBD1. The CDR3 consists of 14 residues. J gave up 3 bases and V 4 bases, and 5 bases lay outside the gene matches. Germline assignment: CDR1 MNHEY and CDR2 SVGAGI. As DNA, the CDR3 is TGTGCCAGCAGTTCATTCGGACAGGAAGAGACCCAGTACTTC. Amino acids: CASSSFGQEETQYF.

The genes are TRBV7-2 and TRBJ2-7; D is uncertain. The CDR3 is 13 residues long. Deletions cut 4 bases from V and 6 bases from J, with 13 bases between. Germline CDR1 SGHTA, CDR2 FQGNSA. The DNA of the CDR3 is TGTGCCAGCAGCTCCCAACGGAGCCCCGAGCAGTACTTC. This gives the protein CASSSQRSPEQYF.

The chain links TRBV5-4 to TRBJ1-1; D ambiguous. The CDR3 is 14 amino acids. Germline-derived CDR1 and CDR2 are SGHNT and YYREEE (reference sequence). The V end was cut by 5 bases, the J end by 1 base, with 12 bases between. CDR3 DNA: TGTGCCAGCAGAGCAAGGACGGGGAACACTGAAGCTTTCTTT. Translating gives CASRARTGNTEAFF.

The chain carries TRBV3-1 (or the pseudogene TRBV3-2) and TRBJ2-1; 7 bases are a match to TRBD1. The CDR3 length is 13 residues. From germline, CDR1 is LGHDT and CDR2 YNNKEL (reference sequence). Unmatched junction bases numbered 9, after V lost 7 bases and J lost 9 bases. Written as DNA, the CDR3 is TGTGCCAGCAATCAAGGGGGCAGGTTTGAGCAGTTCTTC. It encodes CASNQGGRFEQFF.

The J gene is TRBJ2-3, the V gene TRBV28; 16 bases align to TRBD2. V dropped 6 bases and J dropped 4; count of bases not matched to a gene: 10. In germline, CDR1 is MDHEN, CDR2 SYDVKM. This CDR3 is 18 amino acids long. The CDR3 sequence is CASRGRGTSGRAADTQYF. Here the CDR3 DNA reads TGTGCCAGCAGGGGGAGAGGGACTAGCGGGAGGGCCGCAGATACGCAGTATTTT.

This clone was observed a few times. J is TRBJ2-5 and V is TRBV30; D is unresolved. V was pared by 0 bases and J by 4 bases, with 9 bases between. Germline V gene data show CDR1 as GTSNPN and CDR2 as SVGIG (reference sequence). The CDR3 spans 13 residues. The CDR3 is CAWSVTGIETQYF. CDR3 nucleotides: TGTGCCTGGAGTGTTACTGGGATAGAGACCCAGTACTTC.

J is TRBJ1-4 and V is TRBV2; D uncertain. This CDR3 is 14 amino acids long. Trimming left V 5 bases short and J 4 bases short, with 11 bases between. The germline V gene encodes CDR1 SNHLY and CDR2 FYNNEI. Here the CDR3 reads CASSNGRHNEKLFF. The CDR3 DNA reads TGTGCCAGCAGTAACGGGCGACATAATGAAAAACTGTTTTTT.

V and J are TRBV11-1 and TRBJ1-6; D is unresolved. The V end was cut by 1 base, the J end by 7 bases, with 8 bases between. Germline V CDR1 and CDR2: SGHAT, FQDESV (reference sequence). CDR3 length equals 14 residues. In nucleotides, the CDR3 is TGTGCCAGCAGCTTAGACAGACGCAATTCACCCCTCCACTTT. It codes for CASSLDRRNSPLHF.

The J gene is TRBJ1-2, the V gene TRBV2, with D uncertain. CDR1 SNHLY and CDR2 FYNNEI come from the germline V gene. V gave up 6 bases and J gave up 5 bases, with 13 bases separating them. The CDR3 spans 13 residues. This CDR3 is CASRFSQIYGYTF. In DNA, the CDR3 is TGTGCCAGCAGATTCTCACAGATTTATGGCTACACCTTC.

This chain links TRBV3-1 (or the pseudogene TRBV3-2) with TRBJ2-3, with 9 positions matching TRBD1. Per the germline V gene, CDR1 is LGHDT and CDR2 is YNNKEL (reference sequence). V dropped 4 bases and J dropped 3; count of bases not matched to a gene: 5. This CDR3 spans 15 amino acids. CDR3 protein: CASSPGTGSTDTQYF. The CDR3 DNA reads TGTGCCAGCAGCCCCGGGACAGGGAGTACAGATACGCAGTATTTT.

V usage is TRBV3-1 (or the pseudogene TRBV3-2) and J usage is TRBJ2-1; D unclear. The V and J ends lost 7 bases and 9 bases respectively, with 10 bases between them. CDR3 length: 11 residues. The germline CDR1 and CDR2 sequences are LGHDT and YNNKEL (reference sequence). The CDR3 reads CASTRSGEQFF. The CDR3 region has the DNA TGTGCCAGCACGCGGTCTGGTGAGCAGTTCTTC.

The rearrangement joins TRBV6-6 to TRBJ1-6; unclear D gene. The CDR3 covers 16 residues. Per germline, CDR1 MNHNY and CDR2 SVGAGI (reference sequence). Between the trimmed V and J ends, which lost 4 bases and 8 bases, there was a span of 18 bases. This CDR3 is CASSSRPGVADSPLHF. For the CDR3, the DNA is TGTGCCAGCAGTTCCCGGCCGGGAGTGGCAGATTCACCCCTCCACTTT.

The chain is built from TRBV5-5 and TRBJ2-7; 7 bases agree with TRBD1. This CDR3 is 14 amino acids long. Trimming cost V 4 bases and J 2 bases; bases outside gene matches: 6. In germline, CDR1 is SGHKS, CDR2 YYEKEE (reference sequence). The CDR3 loop reads CASSHRQGTYEQYF. The CDR3 DNA is TGTGCCAGCAGCCACCGACAGGGCACCTACGAGCAGTACTTC. The full variable domain, its missing parts supplied by reference TRBV5-5 and TRBJ2-7, is DAGVTQSPTHLIKTRGQQVTLRCSPISGHKSVSWYQQVLGQGPQFIFQYYEKEERGRGNFPDRFSARQFPNYSSELNVNALLLGDSALYLCASSHRQGTYEQYFGPGTRLTVT.

The DNA for the CDR3 is TGTGCCAGCAGTAGGGAGGATGAGCAGTTCTTC. Its protein product is CASSREDEQFF. V and J are TRBV28 and TRBJ2-1; maybe TRBD2 (6 bases). With 5 bases removed from V and 8 bases from J, the gap between germline ends came to 7 bases. This CDR3 is built from 11 residues. CDR1 and CDR2 (germline): MDHEN, SYDVKM.

This clone appeared once. The chain has TRBV9 and TRBJ1-4; D not resolved. This CDR3 spans 14 amino acids. CDR1 SGDLS and CDR2 YYNGEE come from the germline V gene. The V end lost 3 bases, the J end lost 8 bases, and 14 bases lay between the germline ends. CDR3 protein: CASSAGAFSEKLFF. In DNA form, the CDR3 reads TGTGCCAGCAGCGCCGGAGCCTTTAGCGAAAAACTGTTTTTT.

The chain carries TRBV29-1 and TRBJ1-2, with TRBD1 as a possible D gene (5 bases). Germline lookup yields CDR1 SQVTM and CDR2 ANQGSEA. Trimming took 6 bases from V and 7 from J, leaving 15 bases between them. The CDR3 is 12 residues long. CDR3 sequence reads: CSVGGTGLGYTF. The DNA of the CDR3 is TGCAGCGTGGGTGGGACGGGACTTGGCTACACCTTC.

This rearrangement joins TRBV6-5 to TRBJ1-6; 10 bases align to TRBD1. V dropped 5 bases and J dropped 8; count of bases not matched to a gene: 3. The CDR3 contains 14 residues. Germline loops: CDR1 MNHEY, CDR2 SVGAGI. The CDR3 sequence: CASSRQGAYSPLHF. CDR3 DNA: TGTGCCAGCAGTAGACAGGGGGCTTATTCACCCCTCCACTTT.

The gene calls are TRBV19 and TRBJ2-1; the match to TRBD1 covers 7 bases. This CDR3 spans 14 amino acids. V lost 6 bases, J lost 6 bases, and 8 bases stayed unmatched. The germline V gene encodes CDR1 LNHDA and CDR2 SQIVND (reference sequence). This CDR3 is CASSLTGIPNEQFF. DNA of the CDR3: TGTGCCAGTAGCTTGACAGGGATCCCCAATGAGCAGTTCTTC.